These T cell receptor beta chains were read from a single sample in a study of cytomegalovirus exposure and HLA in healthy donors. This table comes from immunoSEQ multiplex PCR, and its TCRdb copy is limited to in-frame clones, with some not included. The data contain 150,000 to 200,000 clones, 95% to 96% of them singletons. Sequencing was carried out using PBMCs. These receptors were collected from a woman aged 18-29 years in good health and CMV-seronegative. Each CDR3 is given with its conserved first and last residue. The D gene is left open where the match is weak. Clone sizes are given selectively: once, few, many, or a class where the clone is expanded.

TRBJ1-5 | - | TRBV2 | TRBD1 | CASSEQGGRDQPQHF | TGTGCCAGCAGTGAGCAAGGGGGCAGGGATCAGCCCCAGCATTTT
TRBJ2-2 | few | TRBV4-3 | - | CASSQGTATGELFF | TGCGCCAGCAGCCAAGGGACAGCCACCGGGGAGCTGTTTTTT
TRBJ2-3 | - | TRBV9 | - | CASSVEGRGPQYF | TGTGCCAGCAGCGTAGAAGGCAGGGGCCCGCAGTATTTT
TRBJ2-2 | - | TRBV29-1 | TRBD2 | CSVESLAGGQNTGELFF | TGCAGCGTTGAGTCACTAGCGGGGGGGCAGAACACCGGGGAGCTGTTTTTT
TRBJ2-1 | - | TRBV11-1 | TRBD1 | CASSSRPGQGSEQFF | TGTGCCAGCAGCTCCCGCCCGGGACAGGGATCTGAGCAGTTCTTC
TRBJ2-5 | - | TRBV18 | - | CASSPEETQYF | TGTGCCAGCTCACCAGAGGAGACCCAGTACTTC
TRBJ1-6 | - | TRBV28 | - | CASSTSVSPLHF | TGTGCCAGCAGTACTAGTGTTTCACCCCTCCACTTT
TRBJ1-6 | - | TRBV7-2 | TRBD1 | CASSLAYTGGAYNSPLHF | TGTGCCAGCAGCTTAGCGTATACAGGGGGCGCCTATAATTCACCCCTCCACTTT
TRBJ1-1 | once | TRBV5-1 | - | CASSLSRKGVWKSTVNTEAFF | TGCGCCAGCAGCTTGTCGAGGAAAGGGGTGTGGAAATCGACAGTGAACACTGAAGCTTTCTTT
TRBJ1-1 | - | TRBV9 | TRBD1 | CASSVGQVNTEAFF | TGTGCCAGCAGCGTTGGACAGGTGAACACTGAAGCTTTCTTT
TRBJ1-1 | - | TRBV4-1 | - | CASSQGGSREFDNTEAFF | TGCGCCAGCAGCCAAGGTGGGTCTAGGGAGTTTGATAACACTGAAGCTTTCTTT
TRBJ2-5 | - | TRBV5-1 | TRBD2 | CASSPGGRETQYF | TGCGCCAGCAGCCCCGGCGGGAGGGAGACCCAGTACTTC
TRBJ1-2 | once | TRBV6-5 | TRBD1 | CASSYSQNRGLYGYTF | TGTGCCAGCAGTTACTCGCAGAACAGGGGGCTCTATGGCTACACCTTC
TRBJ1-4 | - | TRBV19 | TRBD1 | CASSIVGSGTGDEKLFF | TGTGCCAGTAGTATAGTCGGCTCCGGGACAGGGGATGAAAAACTGTTTTTT
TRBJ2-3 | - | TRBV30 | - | CAWSARRTSTDTQYF | TGTGCCTGGAGTGCACGTCGGACTAGCACAGATACGCAGTATTTT
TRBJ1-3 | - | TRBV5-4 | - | CASSFPITGLPGNTIYF | TGTGCCAGCAGCTTCCCCATAACAGGGCTTCCTGGAAACACCATATATTTT